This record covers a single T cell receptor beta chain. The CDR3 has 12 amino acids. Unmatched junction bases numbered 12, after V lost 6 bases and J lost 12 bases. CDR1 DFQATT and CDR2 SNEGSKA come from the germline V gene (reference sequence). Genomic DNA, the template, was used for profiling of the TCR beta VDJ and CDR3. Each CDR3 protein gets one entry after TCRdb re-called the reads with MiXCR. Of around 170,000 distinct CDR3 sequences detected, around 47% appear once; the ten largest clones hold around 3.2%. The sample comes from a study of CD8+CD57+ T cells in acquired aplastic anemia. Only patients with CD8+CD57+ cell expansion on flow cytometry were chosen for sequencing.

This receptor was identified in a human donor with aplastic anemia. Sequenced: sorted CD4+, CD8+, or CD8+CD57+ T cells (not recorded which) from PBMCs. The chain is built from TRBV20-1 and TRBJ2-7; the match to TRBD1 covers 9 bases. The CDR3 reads CSADEDRGSLYF. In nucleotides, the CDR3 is TGCAGTGCCGACGAAGACAGGGGGTCCCTGTACTTC.